Included here is one T cell receptor (beta chain) sequence, with context. Its antigen has not been determined. Qualities for individual bases were not recorded, and no much larger clone is one base off. Libraries were built with RACE. TCRdb lists the instrument as NextSeq 500. During library preparation, unique molecular identifiers were attached to individual cDNA molecules so that TCRs could be counted in a quantitative, reproducible way. Each blood RNA sample was used to sequence both TCR alpha and TCR beta chains. For the original study's pipeline: Samples had a median of approximately 93,000 TCRs, with a range from about 20,000 to 690,600. V, J and CDR3 annotation of the TCR reads was performed with the Decombinator software suite. For PS versus PT1 abundance plots, all samples were subsampled to the same number of TCRs (28,000). Expanded TCRs were defined as absent before sensitization and observed at least eight times at the 2-week time point. TCRdb applied fastp at Q25 and MiXCR to the public reads, then kept only in-frame beta chains. Every distinct CDR3 protein forms one entry, paired with its most common genes and DNA. These V and J calls rely on TCRdb rather than the paper's analysis. The sample data list over 75,000 distinct CDR3 sequences, and approximately 11% of these were observed just once. The ten most abundant clones make up around 1.1% of the sample.

The meaning of the sample's time point label: patch test 3, about 24 weeks after DPC sensitization. The meaning of the sample's treatment or condition label: therapeutic diphenylcyclopropenone sensitization with weekly scalp DPC. At each patch-test visit, blood was drawn before the patch test was applied. Patients were eligible if aged 18 to 70, diagnosed with alopecia and judged suitable for DPC therapy, and pregnant patients were excluded. Total RNA was extracted from unfractionated whole blood that had been collected in Tempus Blood RNA tubes. The data were obtained in a study of human T cells and chemical hapten exposure (dated by TCRdb to about 2021). Notes on the research overall: For sensitization, 2% DPC in acetone was applied to a 2 cm by 2 cm area of upper inner arm skin. Patients additionally received weekly therapeutic DPC doses to the scalp throughout the approximately 22-week study period. Patch testing was performed on the upper back with Finn chambers containing 0.01% DPC, and the patch tests were scored after 6 days according to International Contact Dermatitis Research Group standards. Most of the patients in the cohort were female, and the cohort covered alopecia areata with under or over 50% scalp involvement, alopecia totalis and alopecia universalis. The libraries were sequenced as a pool, and the TCR yield per sample differed mostly because of small variations in library volumes within the pool. The study tracked peripheral blood TCR repertoire changes in vivo during primary and secondary sensitization to the hapten diphenylcyclopropenone (DPC) in alopecia patients. Blood samples were taken from patients before sensitization (week 0) and at 2, 6 and about 24 weeks after DPC sensitization. Blood for TCR sequencing was provided by twenty-nine alopecia patients at one to four time points (pre-sensitization, 2, 6 and 24 weeks).

V is shortened by 0 bases, J by 8 bases, and the region joining them spans 8 bases. From the germline V gene (reference sequence), CDR1 is DFQATT and CDR2 is SNEGSKA. There are 12 amino acids in the CDR3, from cysteine to phenylalanine inclusive. Just CDR3 DNA is preserved here, 36 bases in frame from base 1. Beyond this particular receptor, the publication reports: The number of TCRs above 1 in 1000 frequency did not change with DPC sensitization; there was no evidence of global repertoire structure alterations. Significantly more large CDR3 similarity clusters were formed by expanded TCRs than by pre-sensitization or healthy control sets, consistent with antigen-driven responses. Alopecia, a presumed autoimmune disease, was present in all patients, so the immune response of the patients might differ from that of healthy individuals. After repeated subsampling, changes were observed in the strength of the expansion versus patch-test correlation and in the threshold at which the correlation became significant. The number of PT1 expanded TCRs positively correlated with patch test score, significant at thresholds 8, 16 and 32 but not 4.

The TCR comes from a woman aged 25 to 39 with alopecia areata. Some clones in this sample may be carry-over from other donors' samples. The sample consisted of whole blood, taken in connection with sensitization to the hapten diphenylcyclopropenone (DPC). The V gene is TRBV20-1 and the J gene is TRBJ1-3; the D segment cannot be called with confidence. CDR3 sequence: CSAREEGYTIYF. The DNA reads TGCAGTGCTAGAGAAGAGGGATACACCATATATTTT.